The following is a T cell receptor beta chain sequence with its context. Its specificity is unknown. It was CD45RO-negative cells, positively selected for CCR7, that made up naive CD8 cells, with terminally differentiated effector memory CD45RA+ cells excluded. These data belong to a study of shared clonotypes between healthy human individuals. Study-wide results and limits: As a rule, naive subsets had a larger estimated richness than memory subsets.

TCRdb's copy holds only in-frame clones and misses some; the assay was immunoSEQ multiplex PCR. Of about 610,000 clones listed, around 96% are singletons. This receptor was identified in a woman in her twenties or thirties in good health. The specimen sequenced was naive CD8+ T cells sorted from blood.

The CDR3 spells CASSKGQGTGELFF. In DNA form, the CDR3 reads TGTGCCAGCAGCAAAGGACAGGGTACCGGGGAGCTGTTTTTT. This sequence joins TRBV21-1 and TRBJ2-2; the table assigns TRBD1, which was not confirmed against the DNA. TRBV21-1 is deemed a pseudogene. The CDR3 is 14 amino acids.